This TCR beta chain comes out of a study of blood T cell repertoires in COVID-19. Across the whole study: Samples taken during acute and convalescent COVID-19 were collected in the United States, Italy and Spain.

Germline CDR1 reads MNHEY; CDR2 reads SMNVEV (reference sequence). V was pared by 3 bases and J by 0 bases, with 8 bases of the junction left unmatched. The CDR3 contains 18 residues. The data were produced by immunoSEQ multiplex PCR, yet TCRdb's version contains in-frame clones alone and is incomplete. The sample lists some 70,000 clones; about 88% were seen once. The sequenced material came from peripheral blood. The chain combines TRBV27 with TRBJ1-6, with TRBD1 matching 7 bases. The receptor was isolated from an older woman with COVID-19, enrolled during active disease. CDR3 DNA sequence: TGTGCCAGCAGTTTGCGGGACAGCCCGAGCTCCTATAATTCACCCCTCCACTTT. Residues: CASSLRDSPSSYNSPLHF.